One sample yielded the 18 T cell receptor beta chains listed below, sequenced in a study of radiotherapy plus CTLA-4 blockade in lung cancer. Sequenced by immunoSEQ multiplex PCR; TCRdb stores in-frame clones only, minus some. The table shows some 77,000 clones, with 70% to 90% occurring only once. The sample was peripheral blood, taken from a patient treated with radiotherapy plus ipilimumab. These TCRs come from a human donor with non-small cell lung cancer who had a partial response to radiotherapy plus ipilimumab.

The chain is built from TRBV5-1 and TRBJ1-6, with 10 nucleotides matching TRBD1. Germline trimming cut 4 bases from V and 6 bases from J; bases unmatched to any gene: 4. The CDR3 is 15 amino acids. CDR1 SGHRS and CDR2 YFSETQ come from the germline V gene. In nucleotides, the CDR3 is TGCGCCAGCAGCCTGGGACAGGGGCGTAATTCACCCCTCCACTTT. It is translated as CASSLGQGRNSPLHF.

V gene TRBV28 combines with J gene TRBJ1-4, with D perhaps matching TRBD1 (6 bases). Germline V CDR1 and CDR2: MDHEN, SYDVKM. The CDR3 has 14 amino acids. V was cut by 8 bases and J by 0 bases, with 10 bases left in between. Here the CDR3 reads CASWDTATNEKLFF. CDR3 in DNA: TGTGCCAGCTGGGACACTGCAACTAATGAAAAACTGTTTTTT.

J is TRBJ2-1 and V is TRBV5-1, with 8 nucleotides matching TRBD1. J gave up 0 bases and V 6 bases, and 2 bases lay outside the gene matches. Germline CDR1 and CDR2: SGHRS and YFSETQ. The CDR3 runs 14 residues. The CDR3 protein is CASTTGGSYNEQFF. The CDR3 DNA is TGCGCCAGCACTACAGGGGGCTCCTACAATGAGCAGTTCTTC. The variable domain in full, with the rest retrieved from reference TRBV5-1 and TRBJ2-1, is KAGVTQTPRYLIKTRGQQVTLSCSPISGHRSVSWYQQTPGQGLQFLFEYFSETQRNKGNFPGRFSGRQFSNSRSEMNVSTLELGDSALYLCASTTGGSYNEQFFGPGTRLTVL.

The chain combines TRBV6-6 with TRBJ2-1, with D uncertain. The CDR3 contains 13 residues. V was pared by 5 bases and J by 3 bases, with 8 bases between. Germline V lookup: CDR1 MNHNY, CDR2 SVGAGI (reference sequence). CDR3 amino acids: CASSPRDYNEQFF. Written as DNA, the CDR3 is TGTGCCAGCAGTCCCCGAGACTACAATGAGCAGTTCTTC.

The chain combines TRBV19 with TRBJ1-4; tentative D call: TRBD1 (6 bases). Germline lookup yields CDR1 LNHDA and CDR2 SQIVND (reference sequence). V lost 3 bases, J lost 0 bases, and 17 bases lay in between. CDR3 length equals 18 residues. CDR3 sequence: CASSIWTDYPATNEKLFF. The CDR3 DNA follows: TGTGCCAGTAGTATCTGGACAGACTACCCCGCAACTAATGAAAAACTGTTTTTT.

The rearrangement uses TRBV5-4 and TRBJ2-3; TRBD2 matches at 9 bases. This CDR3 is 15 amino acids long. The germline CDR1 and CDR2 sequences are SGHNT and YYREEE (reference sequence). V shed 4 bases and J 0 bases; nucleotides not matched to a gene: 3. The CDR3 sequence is CASSRTSASTDTQYF. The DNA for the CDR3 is TGTGCCAGCAGCCGGACTAGCGCCAGCACAGATACGCAGTATTTT.

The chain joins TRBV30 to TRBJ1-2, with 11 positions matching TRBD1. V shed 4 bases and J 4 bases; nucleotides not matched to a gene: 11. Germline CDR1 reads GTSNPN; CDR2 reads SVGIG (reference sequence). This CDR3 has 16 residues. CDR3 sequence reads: CAWTRTGGSLGYGYTF. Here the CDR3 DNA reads TGTGCCTGGACCCGGACAGGGGGCTCTTTAGGCTATGGCTACACCTTC. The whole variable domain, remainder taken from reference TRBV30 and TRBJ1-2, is SQTIHQWPATLVQPVGSPLSLECTVEGTSNPNLYWYRQAAGRGLQLLFYSVGIGQISSEVPQNLSASRPQDRQFILSSKKLLLSDSGFYLCAWTRTGGSLGYGYTFGSGTRLTVV.

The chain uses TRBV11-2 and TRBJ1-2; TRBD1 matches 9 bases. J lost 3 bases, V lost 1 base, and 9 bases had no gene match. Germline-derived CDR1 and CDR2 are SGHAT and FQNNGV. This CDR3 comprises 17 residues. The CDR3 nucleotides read TGTGCCAGCAGCTTAGTTTTTGGGACAGGGAGGGACTATGGCTACACCTTC. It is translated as CASSLVFGTGRDYGYTF.

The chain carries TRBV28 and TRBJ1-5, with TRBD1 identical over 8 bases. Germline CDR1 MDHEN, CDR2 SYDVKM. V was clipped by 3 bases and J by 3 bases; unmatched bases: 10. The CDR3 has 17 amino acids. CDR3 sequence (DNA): TGTGCCAGCAGTTTTGGACAGGGAGGTTATTCCAATCAGCCCCAGCATTTT. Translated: CASSFGQGGYSNQPQHF.

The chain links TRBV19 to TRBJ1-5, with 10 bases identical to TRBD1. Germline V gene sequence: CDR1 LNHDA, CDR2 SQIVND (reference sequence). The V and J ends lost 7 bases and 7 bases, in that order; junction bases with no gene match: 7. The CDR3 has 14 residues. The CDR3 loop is CASNDRGLEQPQHF. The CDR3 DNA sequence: TGTGCCAGTAACGACAGGGGGCTCGAGCAGCCCCAGCATTTT. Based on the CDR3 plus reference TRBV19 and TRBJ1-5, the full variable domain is DGGITQSPKYLFRKEGQNVTLSCEQNLNHDAMYWYRQDPGQGLRLIYYSQIVNDFQKGDIAEGYSVSREKKESFPLTVTSAQKNPTAFYLCASNDRGLEQPQHFGDGTRLSIL.

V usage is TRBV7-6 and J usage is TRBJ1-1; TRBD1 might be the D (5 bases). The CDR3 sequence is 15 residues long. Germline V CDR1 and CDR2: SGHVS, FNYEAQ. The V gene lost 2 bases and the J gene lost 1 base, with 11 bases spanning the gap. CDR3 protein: CASSLNGGTNTEAFF. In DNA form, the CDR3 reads TGTGCCAGCAGCTTAAACGGGGGGACGAACACTGAAGCTTTCTTT.

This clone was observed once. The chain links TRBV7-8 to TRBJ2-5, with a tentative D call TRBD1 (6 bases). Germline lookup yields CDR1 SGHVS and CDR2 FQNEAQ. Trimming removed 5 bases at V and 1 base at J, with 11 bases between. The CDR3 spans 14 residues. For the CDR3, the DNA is TGTGCCAGCAGCGTAAACAGGGCCCAAGAGACCCAGTACTTC. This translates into CASSVNRAQETQYF. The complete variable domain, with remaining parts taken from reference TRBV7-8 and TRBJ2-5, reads GAGVSQSPRYKVAKRGQDVALRCDPISGHVSLFWYQQALGQGPEFLTYFQNEAQLDKSGLPSDRFFAERPEGSVSTLKIQRTQQEDSAVYLCASSVNRAQETQYFGPGTRLLVL.

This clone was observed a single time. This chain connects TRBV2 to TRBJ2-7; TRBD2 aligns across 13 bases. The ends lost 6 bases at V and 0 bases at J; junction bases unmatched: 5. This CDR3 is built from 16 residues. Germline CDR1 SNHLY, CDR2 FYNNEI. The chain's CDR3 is CASRGLAGLDSYEQYF. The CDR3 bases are TGTGCCAGCAGGGGACTAGCGGGATTAGACTCCTACGAGCAGTACTTC.

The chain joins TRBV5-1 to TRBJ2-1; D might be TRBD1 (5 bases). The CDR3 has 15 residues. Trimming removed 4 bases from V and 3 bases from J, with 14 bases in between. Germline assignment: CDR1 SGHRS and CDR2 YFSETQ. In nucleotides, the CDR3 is TGCGCCAGCAGCCTACTTGAGCAGGGCTACAATGAGCAGTTCTTC. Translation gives CASSLLEQGYNEQFF.

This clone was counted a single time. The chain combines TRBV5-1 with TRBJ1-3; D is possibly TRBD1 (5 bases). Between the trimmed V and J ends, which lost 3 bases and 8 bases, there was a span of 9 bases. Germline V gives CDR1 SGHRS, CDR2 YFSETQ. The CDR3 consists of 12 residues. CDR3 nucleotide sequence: TGCGCCAGCAGCTCATCGGGGGACACCATATATTTT. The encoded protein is CASSSSGDTIYF.

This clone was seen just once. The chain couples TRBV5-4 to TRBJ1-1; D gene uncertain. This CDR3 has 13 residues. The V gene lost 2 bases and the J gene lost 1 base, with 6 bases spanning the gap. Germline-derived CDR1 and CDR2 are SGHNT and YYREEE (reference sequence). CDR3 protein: CASSFWRNTEAFF. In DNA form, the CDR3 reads TGTGCCAGCAGCTTCTGGAGGAACACTGAAGCTTTCTTT.

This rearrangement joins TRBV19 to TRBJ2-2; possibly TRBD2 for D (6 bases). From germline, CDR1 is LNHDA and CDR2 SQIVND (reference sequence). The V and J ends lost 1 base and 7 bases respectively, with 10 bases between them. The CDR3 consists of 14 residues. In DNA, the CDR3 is TGTGCCAGTAGTATAGCTGCGACTAGCGGGGAGCTGTTTTTT. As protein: CASSIAATSGELFF. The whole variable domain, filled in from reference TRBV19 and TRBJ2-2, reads DGGITQSPKYLFRKEGQNVTLSCEQNLNHDAMYWYRQDPGQGLRLIYYSQIVNDFQKGDIAEGYSVSREKKESFPLTVTSAQKNPTAFYLCASSIAATSGELFFGEGSRLTVL.

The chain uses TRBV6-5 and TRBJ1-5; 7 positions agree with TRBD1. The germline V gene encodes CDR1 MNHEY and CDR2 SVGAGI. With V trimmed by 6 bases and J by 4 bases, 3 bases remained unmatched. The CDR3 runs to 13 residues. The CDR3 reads CASRTGSNQPQHF. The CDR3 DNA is TGTGCCAGCAGGACAGGGTCGAATCAGCCCCAGCATTTT.